These 23 T cell receptor beta chains came from one sample sequenced in a study of spatial heterogeneity in lung cancer. The time point is: sample taken at primary tumor resection. Material for sequencing was whole RNA from tumor, nontumor lung or frozen PBMC, left unsorted. TCRdb reanalysed the 5' RACE reads using MiXCR and keeps one entry per CDR3 protein. The sample has roughly 20,000 distinct CDR3 sequences, under 6% seen once. The specimen comprised PBMCs, sampled at surgery. The receptors shown here come from a male donor with early-stage non-small cell lung cancer.

This clonotype was seen a handful of times. V gene TRBV15 combines with J gene TRBJ2-7, with D uncertain. The CDR3 is 13 amino acids. Germline V gives CDR1 LNHNV, CDR2 YYDKDF (reference sequence). V was clipped by 3 bases and J by 3 bases, with 9 bases between them. This CDR3 reads CATSRERDYEQYF. DNA for the CDR3: TGTGCCACCAGCAGGGAAAGGGACTACGAGCAGTACTTC.

This clonotype was detected many times. The chain employs TRBV10-3 and TRBJ2-3; 7 bases align to TRBD2. Germline V gene data show CDR1 as ENHRY and CDR2 as SYGVKD. The CDR3 contains 16 residues. The J segment lost 0 bases and the V segment lost 0 bases, leaving 3 bases of the junction unmatched. This CDR3 is CAISESNSGSTDTQYF. CDR3 DNA sequence: TGTGCCATCAGTGAGTCTAATAGCGGGAGCACAGATACGCAGTATTTT.

In its sample, this clonotype was seen a few times. The genes are TRBV28 and TRBJ1-1; D is unresolved. CDR3 length equals 14 residues. Germline CDR1 is MDHEN and CDR2 is SYDVKM. Trimming removed 2 bases from V and 1 base from J, with 8 bases in between. The CDR3 DNA reads TGTGCCAGCAGTTTAACGCGGGGGAACACTGAAGCTTTCTTT. Amino acids: CASSLTRGNTEAFF.

This clonotype was seen a handful of times. CDR3 protein: CASSTPRGTEAFF. DNA for the CDR3: TGTGCCAGTAGTACTCCGAGGGGCACTGAAGCTTTCTTT. The V and J genes are TRBV19 and TRBJ1-1, with D possibly matching TRBD1 (5 bases). The CDR3 covers 13 residues. V was cut by 4 bases and J by 4 bases, with 10 bases left in between. Germline V gives CDR1 LNHDA, CDR2 SQIVND (reference sequence).

The table lists this clonotype with many counts. The rearrangement links TRBV29-1 to TRBJ1-2, with a tentative D call TRBD1 (6 bases). The CDR3 totals 12 residues. Germline V gene data show CDR1 as SQVTM and CDR2 as ANQGSEA. The V end lost 5 bases, the J end lost 4 bases, and 11 bases lay between the germline ends. CDR3 in amino acids: CSVLQGSYGYTF. For the CDR3, the DNA is TGCAGCGTTCTCCAGGGGTCCTATGGCTACACCTTC.

The V and J genes are TRBV5-6 and TRBJ1-6, with TRBD1 identical over 7 bases. The CDR3 totals 15 residues. Germline loops: CDR1 SGHDT, CDR2 YYEEEE. J gave up 5 bases and V 4 bases, and 6 bases lay outside the gene matches. CDR3 residues: CASSELGQNNSPLHF. CDR3 nucleotide sequence: TGTGCCAGCAGCGAACTGGGACAGAATAATTCACCCCTCCACTTT. The full variable domain, its missing parts supplied by reference TRBV5-6 and TRBJ1-6, is DAGVTQSPTHLIKTRGQQVTLRCSPKSGHDTVSWYQQALGQGPQFIFQYYEEEERQRGNFPDRFSGHQFPNYSSELNVNALLLGDSALYLCASSELGQNNSPLHFGNGTRLTVT.

This clonotype has ten or more counts. The chain combines TRBV7-9 with TRBJ2-3; no clear D gene. The germline gives CDR1 SEHNR, CDR2 FQNEAQ (reference sequence). The V end lost 2 bases, the J end lost 5 bases, and 20 bases lay between the germline ends. The CDR3 runs 17 residues. The CDR3 sequence: CASSLPIRATKLDTQYF. CDR3 in DNA: TGTGCCAGCAGCTTACCTATCCGGGCGACGAAGTTAGATACGCAGTATTTT.

This clonotype has at least ten counts. The chain uses TRBV30 and TRBJ1-2; D is unresolved. V shed 0 bases and J shed 6 bases, with 14 bases lying between them. This CDR3 is built from 14 residues. Germline V gene sequence: CDR1 GTSNPN, CDR2 SVGIG (reference sequence). This CDR3 reads CAWSVLSSWHGYTF. DNA for the CDR3: TGTGCCTGGAGTGTCTTATCATCCTGGCATGGCTACACCTTC.

At least ten counts were recorded for this clonotype. The V gene is TRBV20-1, the J gene TRBJ1-5; D gene ambiguous. Germline CDR1 is DFQATT and CDR2 is SNEGSKA (reference sequence). This CDR3 is 15 amino acids long. Trimming shortened V by 0 bases and J by 2 bases, and 11 bases separated the two germline ends. CDR3 bases: TGCAGTGCTAGAGATCTACCCGAGGGCAATCAGCCCCAGCATTTT. Translation gives CSARDLPEGNQPQHF.

The sample holds many counts of this clonotype. The chain combines TRBV19 with TRBJ2-3; 10 positions agree with TRBD2. Germline V gene sequence: CDR1 LNHDA, CDR2 SQIVND (reference sequence). The V gene end was trimmed by 6 bases and the J gene end by 6 bases; junction bases not matched to a gene: 12. The CDR3 is 16 residues long. CDR3 sequence (DNA): TGTGCCAGTAGACAGCCGGGACTAGCGTCAACGGATACGCAGTATTTT. This sequence encodes CASRQPGLASTDTQYF.

This clonotype was recorded many times. The rearrangement joins TRBV7-2 to TRBJ2-3; 8 positions match TRBD2. The junction had 11 bases not matched to a gene; V was cut back by 4 bases and J by 2 bases. The germline CDR1 and CDR2 sequences are SGHTA and FQGNSA. The CDR3 is 17 residues long. DNA for the CDR3: TGTGCCAGCAGCTCCGTACATAGCGGGGCCTACACAGATACGCAGTATTTT. This sequence encodes CASSSVHSGAYTDTQYF.

This clonotype was detected many times. This chain links TRBV2 with TRBJ1-5; D not resolved. CDR3 length: 16 amino acids. V was shortened by 2 bases and J by 6 bases, with 17 bases between the two germline ends. Germline CDR1 and CDR2: SNHLY and FYNNEI. The CDR3 region is CASSETLGLGGQPQHF. For the CDR3, the DNA is TGTGCCAGCAGTGAAACGTTGGGGTTAGGAGGTCAGCCCCAGCATTTT.

This clonotype was seen only a few times. This chain joins TRBV7-3 and TRBJ2-2; unclear D gene. The CDR3 is made up of 16 amino acids. V lost 1 base, J lost 2 bases, and 11 bases lay in between. Germline values: CDR1 SGHTA, CDR2 FQGTGA. CDR3: CASSLRRTTNTGELFF. DNA of the CDR3: TGTGCCAGCAGCTTAAGACGGACGACCAACACCGGGGAGCTGTTTTTT.

This clonotype was observed at least ten times. The gene calls are TRBV7-9 and TRBJ1-1; D remains ambiguous. Germline V CDR1 and CDR2: SEHNR, FQNEAQ (reference sequence). CDR3 length: 15 residues. Between the trimmed V and J ends, which lost 1 base and 1 base, there was a span of 10 bases. In DNA form, the CDR3 reads TGTGCCAGCAGCTTAGACAATCTAGGGAACACTGAAGCTTTCTTT. It encodes CASSLDNLGNTEAFF.

This chain connects TRBV11-1 to TRBJ2-6; TRBD1 might be the D (6 bases). Germline CDR1 and CDR2: SGHAT and FQDESV (reference sequence). V lost 4 bases, J lost 1 base, and 17 bases lay in between. The CDR3 consists of 18 residues. The CDR3 nucleotides read TGTGCCAGCAGCTCCTTACCAGGGGTAGTTTCTGGGGCCAACGTCCTGACTTTC. This codes for CASSSLPGVVSGANVLTF.

Ten or more counts support this clonotype. The chain has TRBV11-1 and TRBJ2-5; weak D call: TRBD1 (5 bases). The CDR3 is 16 amino acids. In germline, CDR1 is SGHAT, CDR2 FQDESV (reference sequence). Trimming removed 2 bases from V and 0 bases from J, with 13 bases in between. The CDR3 nucleotides are TGTGCCAGCAGCTTAAGGGCCTCAGGGTACCAAGAGACCCAGTACTTC. This codes for CASSLRASGYQETQYF.

This clonotype showed up many times. The CDR3 protein is CASSQDGGSKSADTQYF. In nucleotides, the CDR3 is TGTGCCAGCAGCCAAGATGGAGGCTCTAAATCCGCAGATACGCAGTATTTT. This rearrangement joins TRBV3-1 to TRBJ2-3; D is possibly TRBD2 (5 bases). CDR1 LGHDT and CDR2 YNNKEL come from the germline V gene (reference sequence). The CDR3 runs to 17 residues. Trimming removed 0 bases at V and 4 bases at J, with 17 bases between.

In this sample, this clonotype turned up many times. This chain uses TRBV30 with TRBJ2-7; D not resolved. From germline, CDR1 is GTSNPN and CDR2 SVGIG (reference sequence). Trimming cost V 3 bases and J 0 bases, with 9 bases left between them. The CDR3 is 13 amino acids. This CDR3 is CAWSKPSSYEQYF. The CDR3 DNA sequence: TGTGCCTGGAGCAAACCCAGCTCCTACGAGCAGTACTTC.

This clonotype was counted ten times or more. The chain joins TRBV27 to TRBJ1-3, with D perhaps matching TRBD1 (5 bases). Germline V gene data show CDR1 as MNHEY and CDR2 as SMNVEV (reference sequence). Trimming shortened V by 8 bases and J by 0 bases, and 14 bases separated the two germline ends. The CDR3 runs 15 residues. CDR3 nucleotide sequence: TGTGCCAGCGCCTCGATGGGGGGCTCTGGAAACACCATATATTTT. The encoded protein is CASASMGGSGNTIYF.

This clonotype was observed many times. J is TRBJ2-7 and V is TRBV28; TRBD1 matches 7 bases. The germline V gene has CDR1 MDHEN and CDR2 SYDVKM. With 5 bases clipped from V and 0 bases from J, the junction kept 10 bases outside the gene matches. The CDR3 has 16 residues. The CDR3 DNA sequence: TGTGCCAGCAGTCGCATTGGGGCAGGGGGCTCCTACGAGCAGTACTTC. Translation gives CASSRIGAGGSYEQYF. The entire variable domain, with the rest obtained from reference TRBV28 and TRBJ2-7, is as follows: DVKVTQSSRYLVKRTGEKVFLECVQDMDHENMFWYRQDPGLGLRLIYFSYDVKMKEKGDIPEGYSVSREKKERFSLILESASTNQTSMYLCASSRIGAGGSYEQYFGPGTRLTVT.

This clonotype was seen at least ten times. The V call is TRBV29-1, the J call TRBJ2-5; D is possibly TRBD2 (7 bases). This CDR3 has 16 amino acids. CDR1 is SQVTM and CDR2 is ANQGSEA in the germline V gene. V lost 4 bases and J 7 bases, leaving 25 bases between the germline ends. The CDR3 DNA sequence: TGCAGCGTTGTGCCCCCCAGTTGGGCGGGGGCTGGGACCCAGTACTTC. Its translation is CSVVPPSWAGAGTQYF.

There are many counts of this clonotype. This rearrangement joins TRBV9 to TRBJ2-7; D is unclear. Trimming removed 0 bases from V and 3 bases from J, with 13 bases in between. Germline CDR1 reads SGDLS; CDR2 reads YYNGEE. This CDR3 contains 15 residues. The CDR3 protein is CASSVGAGSRYEQYF. The CDR3 nucleotides are TGTGCCAGCAGCGTAGGTGCAGGATCGCGCTACGAGCAGTACTTC. The full variable domain, with the rest looked up from reference TRBV9 and TRBJ2-7, is DSGVTQTPKHLITATGQRVTLRCSPRSGDLSVYWYQQSLDQGLQFLIQYYNGEERAKGNILERFSAQQFPDLHSELNLSSLELGDSALYFCASSVGAGSRYEQYFGPGTRLTVT.

Relative to its sample, this clonotype is medium-sized. The chain links TRBV7-2 to TRBJ2-5; 8 nucleotides match TRBD2. Looked up from germline, CDR1 is SGHTA and CDR2 is FQGNSA. After removal of 5 bases from V and 4 bases from J, the junction contained 9 bases not matched to a gene. This CDR3 contains 15 residues. The CDR3 DNA reads TGTGCCAGCAGCGAGCAGCGGGAGTGGGTAGAGACCCAGTACTTC. Protein product: CASSEQREWVETQYF.